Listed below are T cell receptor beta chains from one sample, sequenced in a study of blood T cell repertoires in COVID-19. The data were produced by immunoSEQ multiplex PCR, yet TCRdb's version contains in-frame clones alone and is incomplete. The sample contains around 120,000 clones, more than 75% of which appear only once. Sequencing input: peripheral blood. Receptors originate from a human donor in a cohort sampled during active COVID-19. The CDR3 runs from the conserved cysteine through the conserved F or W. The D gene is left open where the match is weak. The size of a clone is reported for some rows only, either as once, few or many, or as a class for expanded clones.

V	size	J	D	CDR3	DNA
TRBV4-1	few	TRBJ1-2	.	CASSQVRVLNYGYTF	TGCGCCAGCAGCCAAGTACGGGTCCTAAACTATGGCTACACCTTC
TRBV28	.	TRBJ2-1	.	CASSLFFEDLSYNEQFF	TGTGCCAGCAGTTTATTCTTTGAGGATCTCTCCTACAATGAGCAGTTCTTC
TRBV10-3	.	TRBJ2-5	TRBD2	CAISTGTSGQETQYF	TGTGCCATCTCAACCGGGACTAGCGGCCAAGAGACCCAGTACTTC
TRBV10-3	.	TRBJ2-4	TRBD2	CATASGDGVAKNIQYF	TGTGCCACCGCTAGCGGAGATGGGGTAGCCAAAAACATTCAGTACTTC
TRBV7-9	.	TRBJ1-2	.	CASSFSGGNYGYTF	TGTGCCAGCAGCTTTTCGGGGGGAAACTATGGCTACACCTTC
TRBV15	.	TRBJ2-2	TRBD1	CATSRVDRVVDLDTGELFF	TGTGCCACCAGCAGGGTGGACAGGGTAGTTGACTTGGACACCGGGGAGCTGTTTTTT
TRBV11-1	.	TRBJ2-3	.	CASHSASVRGVDTQYF	TGTGCCAGCCACTCGGCTAGCGTCAGAGGAGTAGATACGCAGTATTTT
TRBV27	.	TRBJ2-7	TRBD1	CASRGQGSSAYEQYF	TGTGCCAGCAGAGGACAGGGATCGTCCGCCTACGAGCAGTACTTC
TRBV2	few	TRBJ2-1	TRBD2	CASSEGLAGYNEQFF	TGTGCCAGCAGTGAAGGACTAGCGGGCTACAATGAGCAGTTCTTC
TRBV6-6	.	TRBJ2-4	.	CASSYADRGMNIQYF	TGTGCCAGCAGTTACGCCGACCGCGGGATGAACATTCAGTACTTC
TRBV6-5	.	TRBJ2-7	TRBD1	CASSGTGEYEQYF	TGTGCTTCATCCGGGACAGGGGAGTACGAGCAGTACTTC
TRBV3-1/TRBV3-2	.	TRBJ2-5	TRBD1	CASNTGQGNQETQYF	TGTGCCAGCAACACCGGACAGGGGAACCAAGAGACCCAGTACTTC
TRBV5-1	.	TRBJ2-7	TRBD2	CASSPLASTSGSVGEQYF	TGCGCCAGCAGCCCTCTTGCTTCGACTAGCGGGAGTGTAGGGGAGCAGTACTTC
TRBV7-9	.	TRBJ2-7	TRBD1	CASSLVTGANNEQYF	TGTGCCAGCAGCTTAGTCACAGGGGCTAACAACGAGCAGTACTTC
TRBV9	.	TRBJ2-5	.	CASKGGSGAQYF	TGTGCCAGCAAGGGCGGCTCAGGGGCCCAGTACTTC
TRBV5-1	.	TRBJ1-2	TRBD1	CASSLAIRTGTSGYTF	TGCGCCAGCAGCTTGGCCATTAGGACAGGGACGAGTGGCTACACCTTC
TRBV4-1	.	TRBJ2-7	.	CASSQGAPKEGYEQYF	TGCGCCAGCAGCCAAGGGGCCCCCAAAGAGGGCTACGAGCAGTACTTC
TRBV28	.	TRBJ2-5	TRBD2	CASSFTRGGETQYF	TGTGCCAGCAGTTTCACCCGGGGGGGGGAGACCCAGTACTTC
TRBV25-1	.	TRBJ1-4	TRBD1	CASSAGDRGLEKLFF	TGTGCCAGCAGTGCGGGGGACAGGGGGCTTGAAAAACTGTTTTTT
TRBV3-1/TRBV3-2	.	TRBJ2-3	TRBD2	CASSQDFNGGATDTQYF	TGTGCCAGCAGCCAAGATTTTAACGGGGGGGCCACAGATACGCAGTATTTT
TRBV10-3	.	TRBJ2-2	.	CAISPHGWEAGELFF	TGTGCCATCAGCCCCCACGGATGGGAGGCCGGGGAGCTGTTTTTT
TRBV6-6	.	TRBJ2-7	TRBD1	CASRHLQGADEQYF	TGTGCCAGCAGGCACTTACAGGGGGCCGACGAGCAGTACTTC
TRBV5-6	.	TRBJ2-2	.	CASSLVGGEEAGELFF	TGTGCCAGCAGCTTGGTGGGGGGAGAGGAGGCCGGGGAGCTGTTTTTT
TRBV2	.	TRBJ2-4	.	CASTGDENIQYF	TGTGCCAGCACGGGGGACGAAAACATTCAGTACTTC
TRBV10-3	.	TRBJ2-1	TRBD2	CASSGGGGAQVEQFF	TGTGCCTCCTCTGGTGGCGGGGGGGCTCAGGTTGAGCAGTTCTTC
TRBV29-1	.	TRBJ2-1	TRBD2	CSVDRTSRSNEQFF	TGCAGCGTTGATCGGACTAGCAGGTCGAATGAGCAGTTCTTC
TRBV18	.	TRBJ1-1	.	CASSVNLPSNTEAFF	TGTGCCAGCTCCGTCAATTTACCCAGTAACACTGAAGCTTTCTTT
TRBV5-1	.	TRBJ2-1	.	CASSLESGSEQFF	TGCGCCAGCAGCTTGGAGAGCGGTAGCGAGCAGTTCTTC
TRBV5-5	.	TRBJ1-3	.	CASSQMGGLSGNTIYF	TGTGCCAGCAGCCAAATGGGGGGACTCTCTGGAAACACCATATATTTT
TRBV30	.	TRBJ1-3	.	CAWNDLVSGNTIYF	TGTGCCTGGAACGACCTAGTCTCTGGAAACACCATATATTTT
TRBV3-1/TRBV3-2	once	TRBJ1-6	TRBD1	CASSQEGTGDNSPLHF	TGTGCCAGCAGCCAAGAAGGTACAGGGGATAATTCACCCCTCCACTTT